This TCR beta chain was observed in a study of blood T cell repertoires in COVID-19 (TCRdb year 2020). For the study in its entirety: Samples from collaborators originated in the United States, Italy and Spain and spanned both the acute and convalescent phases of COVID-19. A de-identified subject ID, COVID-19 status, age in years and sex were almost always included in the sample metadata. Deeply sampled blood TCRbeta repertoires from subjects exposed to, actively infected with, or recovered from COVID-19 were included in the dataset. The samples were drawn from the first 160 participants of the ongoing ImmuneRACE study and from more than 1,000 subjects provided by 6 global collaborators. The material from the prospective study consisted of cDNA or gDNA derived from T cells, B-cell-depleted T cells, or PBMCs. Where available, HLA class I and class II types were obtained from metadata supplied by the sample provider rather than from assay-based typing. The repertoires were released in a freely available public database meant as a resource for research on the immune response to SARS-CoV-2.

Comments on this clone: The antigen it binds to is not known. Nothing much larger sits one base from this clone, and base qualities are not available.

Findings and caveats that apply to the study as a whole: Clinical and demographic metadata were provided uncurated, with the amount varying by source and participant.

Participants in the prospective study were aged about 18 to 100 years, lived in 24 United States geographic areas, and enrolled through a virtual design. In the prospective study, cohorts were assigned on the basis of participant-reported clinical history obtained from a screening survey and a study questionnaire. ImmuneRACE Cohort 3 recovered participants were defined by two consecutive negative NP/OP PCR tests, healthcare professional clearance, or symptom resolution. In the prospective study, whole blood, serum and a nasopharyngeal or oropharyngeal swab were collected from each participant by mobile phlebotomists. Participants in the prospective study had the option to provide additional blood draws and questionnaires over a roughly two-month period. Blood samples from the prospective study were shipped frozen or at room temperature prior to DNA extraction. TCRbeta CDR3 regions were amplified from genomic DNA by means of the immunoSEQ Assay, a bias-controlled multiplex PCR. As for how the authors treated the data: Nucleated cell counts per sample were estimated from amplification of reference gene primers within the assay. To quantify the absolute abundance of each unique TCRbeta CDR3 rearrangement, sequence reads were collapsed and filtered. For each sample, productive Simpson clonality was calculated as the square root of Simpson's diversity index over productive rearrangements. In TCRdb, the immuneACCESS table is reduced to in-frame sequences with V and J assigned. These tables do not hold every clone; where another copy was compared, an unresolved V gene accounts for under half, and the others remain unexplained. The V and J calls and the clone size are those of that table, but D and trimming were determined from the DNA. This sample gives approximately 300,000 clones in total; about nine tenths of them show up just once. The top ten clones comprise about 4.2% of the sample.

From its cysteine to its phenylalanine, the CDR3 spans 17 amino acids. Only the CDR3 DNA is retained, 51 bases long and in frame from the first base. This clonotype originated in a man under 40 who had recovered from COVID-19. Material: PBMCs or T cells enriched from blood (not recorded which). The chain couples TRBV21-1 to TRBJ2-7; TRBD2 reflects the table's D call only, with no check against the DNA. TRBV21-1 is a pseudogene segment. In nucleotide form, the sequence is TGTGCCAGCAGCAAAGAACCGCCCAGCCTCGCGGGCTGCGAGCAGTACTTC. Translation gives CASSKEPPSLAGCEQYF.